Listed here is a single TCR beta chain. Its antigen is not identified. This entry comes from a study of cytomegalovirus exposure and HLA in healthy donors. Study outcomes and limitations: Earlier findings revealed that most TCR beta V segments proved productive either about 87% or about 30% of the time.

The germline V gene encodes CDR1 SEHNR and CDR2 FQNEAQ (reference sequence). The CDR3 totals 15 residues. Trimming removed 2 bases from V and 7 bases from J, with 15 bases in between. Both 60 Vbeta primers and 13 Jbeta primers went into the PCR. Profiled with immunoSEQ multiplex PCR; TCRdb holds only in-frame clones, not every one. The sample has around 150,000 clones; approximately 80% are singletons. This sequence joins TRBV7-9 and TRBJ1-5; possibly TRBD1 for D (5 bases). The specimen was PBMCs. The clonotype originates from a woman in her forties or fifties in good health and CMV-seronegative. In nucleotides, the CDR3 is TGTGCCAGCAGCTTAAGCTCCGCAGGGCTCCAGCCCCAGCATTTT. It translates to CASSLSSAGLQPQHF.